Shown below are 5 T cell receptor beta chains from a single sample sequenced in a study of shared clonotypes between healthy human individuals. Data came from immunoSEQ multiplex PCR; TCRdb stores just in-frame clones and leaves some out. The data contain roughly 500,000 clones, more than 65% of them singletons. The sample was PBMCs. The receptors were sampled from a woman between 35 and 50 years old in good health. Some clones in this sample may be carry-over from other donors' samples.

The V and J genes are TRBV18 and TRBJ2-1, with 16 bases aligning to TRBD2. V gave up 6 bases and J gave up 3 bases; unmatched junction bases: 8. This CDR3 comprises 18 residues. The germline V gene has CDR1 KGHSH and CDR2 LQKENI. As DNA, the CDR3 is TGTGCCAGCTCGCCCGGGACTAGCGGGAGGGGGGACTACAATGAGCAGTTCTTC. Its translation: CASSPGTSGRGDYNEQFF. Variable domain in full (rest from reference TRBV18 and TRBJ2-1): NAGVMQNPRHLVRRRGQEARLRCSPMKGHSHVYWYRQLPEEGLKFMVYLQKENIIDESGMPKERFSAEFPKEGPSILRIQQVVRGDSAAYFCASSPGTSGRGDYNEQFFGPGTRLTVL.

This clone is a singleton in its sample. The chain links TRBV28 to TRBJ2-5, with TRBD2 identical over 8 bases. The CDR3 is 15 amino acids. Germline-derived CDR1 and CDR2 are MDHEN and SYDVKM. The J segment lost 1 base and the V segment lost 3 bases, leaving 4 bases of the junction unmatched. CDR3 DNA: TGTGCCAGCAGTTTGCGTCTAGCGGGCCAAGAGACCCAGTACTTC. Translated, it gives CASSLRLAGQETQYF.

This rearrangement joins TRBV15 to TRBJ1-1, with D possibly being TRBD1 (5 bases). The CDR3 has 15 amino acids. Trimming stripped 11 bases from V and 1 base from J, with 20 bases between. Looked up from germline, CDR1 is LNHNV and CDR2 is YYDKDF (reference sequence). CDR3 amino acids: CAARGQRGGNTEAFF. Here the CDR3 DNA reads TGTGCCGCGCGGGGCCAACGGGGAGGGAACACTGAAGCTTTCTTT.

The rearrangement uses TRBV6-7 and TRBJ2-7; a possible D gene is TRBD2 (7 bases). TRBV6-7 is an ORF, and what it does is uncertain. V shed 4 bases and J shed 4 bases, with 14 bases lying between them. The CDR3 loop spans 14 amino acids. The CDR3 is CASSFLRGGYEQYF. In nucleotides, the CDR3 is TGTGCCAGCAGTTTCCTTAGGGGGGGATACGAGCAGTACTTC.

The chain employs TRBV18 and TRBJ2-2; TRBD1 might be the D (6 bases). The V gene lost 3 bases and the J gene lost 3 bases, with 17 bases spanning the gap. Germline values: CDR1 KGHSH, CDR2 LQKENI. The CDR3 contains 17 residues. The CDR3 spells CASSPRDKGGDTGELFF. In DNA form, the CDR3 reads TGTGCCAGCTCACCCCGGGACAAAGGAGGTGACACCGGGGAGCTGTTTTTT. The full variable domain, completed using reference TRBV18 and TRBJ2-2, is NAGVMQNPRHLVRRRGQEARLRCSPMKGHSHVYWYRQLPEEGLKFMVYLQKENIIDESGMPKERFSAEFPKEGPSILRIQQVVRGDSAAYFCASSPRDKGGDTGELFFGEGSRLTVL.